This T cell receptor (beta chain) was recorded in a study of technical replicates of blood from several donors (dated by TCRdb to the late 2010s). Libraries were built with the immunoSEQ multiplex PCR assay. The clones in this table, taken by TCRdb from immuneACCESS, are in-frame only. Not every clone is retained; where verified, under half of the shortfall comes from an unresolved V gene, and the cause of the rest is unknown. For this sample there are about 74,000 clones; about nine tenths appear just once. The top ten clonotypes cover 0.41% of the sample. The CDR3 starts with the cysteine, ends with the phenylalanine, and has 15 residues. CDR3 DNA only is kept here, 45 bases in frame from base 1. V and J lose 4 bases and 4 bases, and a span of 13 bases separates them. CDR1 and CDR2, per the germline V gene, are LGHNA and YNFKEQ. On this clone itself: Its antigen is not yet known. No qualities accompany the bases; no much larger clone lies one base away.

The TCR sequence derives from a human donor in good health. The rearranged chain carries TRBV4-2 and TRBJ1-4; perhaps TRBD1 is the D gene, with 5 bases matching. Sequencing was performed on T cells isolated from PBMCs. The encoded CDR3 is CASSLKTDLNEKLFF. The DNA sequence is TGTGCCAGCAGCCTAAAGACAGACCTTAATGAAAAACTGTTTTTT.